These T cell receptor beta chains were read from a single sample in a study of T cells in Graves' hyperthyroidism and ophthalmopathy. TCRdb reanalysed the multiplex PCR reads using MiXCR and keeps one entry per CDR3 protein. Altogether around 540,000 distinct CDR3 sequences are present, roughly 15% being singletons, with the ten largest covering approximately 30%. Input material: blood. All receptors derive from a woman in her 30s with Graves' ophthalmopathy. Both conserved end residues are trimmed from each CDR3. Clone size is given for some rows only: seen once, a few or many times, or a class if the clone is expanded.

cdr3_aa | v_call | clone_size
ASSITGSTDTQY | TRBV7-3 | many
ATGSTDTQY | TRBV24-1 | few
ASSQDLAGVSYEQY | TRBV4-2 | -
ASRLEDTQY | TRBV28 | many
ASSDGTGSGNEQF | TRBV7-9 | many
ASSLGTDGEETQY | TRBV11-2 | many
AGRNLQGYGYT | TRBV12-3/TRBV12-4 | -
ASSLARGDEELF | TRBV5-1 | few
ASSFSGANVLT | TRBV6-2/TRBV6-3 | many
ASSYQGLPAGHEQY | TRBV6-2/TRBV6-3 | -
ASSWVDGYEQY | TRBV12-3/TRBV12-4 | -
ASSLEAGAFLYEQY | TRBV11-1 | many
ASSQDTPGQIDEQY | TRBV3-1 | many
ATSRVWRGPSSYEQY | TRBV15 | many
SVLGDGLAGPPTDTQY | TRBV29-1 | many
ASSLFGGEAF | TRBV7-2 | many
ASSQGTSFLYNEQF | TRBV3-1 | -
ASSLAGQGLGEKLF | TRBV7-2 | -
ASSAGHSNGELF | TRBV7-7 | -
ASSSPGFPSTDTQY | TRBV5-4 | -
ASSLSDNTQY | TRBV3-1 | many
SAKKGAGDGYT | TRBV20-1 | few
ASKGFGVTQETQY | TRBV6-2/TRBV6-3 | many
ASRPGLAGVEQY | TRBV6-1 | -
SASLGGPYEQY | TRBV20-1 | many
ASSTGGWYTGELF | TRBV28 | few
ASSQEARGHRAYEQY | TRBV28 | -
SVGGGNEQY | TRBV29-1 | -
ASSFGRTSVSYEQY | TRBV7-2 | -
ARSPQGYNEQF | TRBV7-9 | once
ASSVRGAGGPNEQF | TRBV9 | few
IGGYSYNEQF | TRBV29-1 | -
ASSQDWLITGELF | TRBV4-1 | few
SAPDGAVDIQY | TRBV20-1 | many
ASSQGVRDYGYT | TRBV19 | few
ASSYAGDNEQF | TRBV6-2/TRBV6-3 | many
SVRDRDAEAF | TRBV29-1 | few
ASSLGGLKNTEAF | TRBV28 | many
ASSFSDGTSGRTTDTQY | TRBV7-2 | many
ASSGVGWSEQY | TRBV25-1 | -
SVEAQGGRVYGYT | TRBV29-1 | many
ASSLAQGATDTQY | TRBV7-8 | many
ASSPQGQLYGYT | TRBV5-1 | many
ASTPSRRGNYEQF | TRBV12-3/TRBV12-4 | -
ASSVVGAGLIAGELF | TRBV9 | few
ASSLETGVTDTQY | TRBV5-1 | few
ASSTGTGDLGTQH | TRBV12-3/TRBV12-4 | many
ASSQDWGGWDEQF | TRBV14 | few